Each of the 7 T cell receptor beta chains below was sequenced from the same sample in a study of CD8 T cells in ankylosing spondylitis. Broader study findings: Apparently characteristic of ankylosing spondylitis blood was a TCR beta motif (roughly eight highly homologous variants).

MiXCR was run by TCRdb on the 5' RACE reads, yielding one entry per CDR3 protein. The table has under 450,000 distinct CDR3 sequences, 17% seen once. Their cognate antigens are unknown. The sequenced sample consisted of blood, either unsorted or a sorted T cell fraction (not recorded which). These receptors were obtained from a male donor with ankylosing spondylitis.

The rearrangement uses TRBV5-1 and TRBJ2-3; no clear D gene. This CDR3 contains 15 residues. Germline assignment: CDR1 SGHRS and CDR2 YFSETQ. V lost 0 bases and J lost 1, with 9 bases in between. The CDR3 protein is CASSLEGRRTDTQYF. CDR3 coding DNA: TGCGCCAGCAGCTTGGAGGGCCGACGCACAGATACGCAGTATTTT.

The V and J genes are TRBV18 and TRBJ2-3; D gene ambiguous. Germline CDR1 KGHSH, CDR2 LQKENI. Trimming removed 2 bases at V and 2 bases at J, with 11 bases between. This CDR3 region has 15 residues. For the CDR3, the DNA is TGTGCCAGCTCACCAAGGCGTCAAATCACAGATACGCAGTATTTT. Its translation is CASSPRRQITDTQYF. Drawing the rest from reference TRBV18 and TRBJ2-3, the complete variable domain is NAGVMQNPRHLVRRRGQEARLRCSPMKGHSHVYWYRQLPEEGLKFMVYLQKENIIDESGMPKERFSAEFPKEGPSILRIQQVVRGDSAAYFCASSPRRQITDTQYFGPGTRLTVL.

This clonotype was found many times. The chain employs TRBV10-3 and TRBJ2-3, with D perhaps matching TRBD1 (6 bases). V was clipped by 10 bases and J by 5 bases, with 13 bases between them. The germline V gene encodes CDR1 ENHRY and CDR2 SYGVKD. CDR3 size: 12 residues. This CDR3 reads CATRQELDTQYF. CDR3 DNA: TGTGCCACACGACAGGAGCTAGATACGCAGTATTTT.

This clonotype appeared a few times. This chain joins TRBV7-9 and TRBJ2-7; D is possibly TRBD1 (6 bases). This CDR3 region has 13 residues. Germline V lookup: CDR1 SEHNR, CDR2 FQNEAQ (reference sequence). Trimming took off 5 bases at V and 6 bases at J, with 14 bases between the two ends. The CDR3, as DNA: TGTGCCAGCAGCCCATACAGGGATGGCGAGCAGTACTTC. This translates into CASSPYRDGEQYF.

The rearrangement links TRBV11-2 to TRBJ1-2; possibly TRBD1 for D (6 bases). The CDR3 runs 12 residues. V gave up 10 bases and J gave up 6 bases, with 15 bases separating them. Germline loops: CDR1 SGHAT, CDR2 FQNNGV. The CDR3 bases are TGTGCCACCGTGGGGGGGGGCCATGGCTACACCTTC. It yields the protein CATVGGGHGYTF.

The CDR3 loop reads CASSLELTTSGPGTQYF. Written as DNA, the CDR3 is TGTGCCAGCAGCTTAGAGTTGACGACTAGCGGTCCGGGGACCCAGTACTTC. The chain has TRBV11-2 and TRBJ2-5, with 9 bases that match TRBD2. V was clipped by 0 bases and J by 7 bases; unmatched bases: 12. Germline assignment: CDR1 SGHAT and CDR2 FQNNGV. This CDR3 region has 17 residues.

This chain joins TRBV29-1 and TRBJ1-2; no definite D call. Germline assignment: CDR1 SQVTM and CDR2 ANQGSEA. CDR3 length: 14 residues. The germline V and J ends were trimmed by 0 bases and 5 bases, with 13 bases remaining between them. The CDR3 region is CSVEDTASGYGYTF. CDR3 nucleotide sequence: TGCAGCGTTGAAGACACAGCAAGCGGGTATGGCTACACCTTC.